This T cell receptor beta chain was profiled in a study of T cells in Graves' hyperthyroidism and ophthalmopathy. CDR3 size: 17 residues. Trimming removed 0 bases from V and 4 bases from J, with 19 bases in between. CDR1 is LGHDT and CDR2 is YNNKEL in the germline V gene (reference sequence). Cells are PBMCs isolated from more than 8.5 ml of fresh blood. What was amplified from RNA transcripts were TCR beta CDR3 regions. RT-PCR in the first round (using the HTBI primer set) targeted the TCR CDR3. TCRdb reprocessed the multiplex PCR reads via MiXCR and lists one record per CDR3 protein. The table lists 400,000 to 600,000 distinct CDR3 sequences, about 16% of them singletons.

The sequence derives from a woman aged 25 to 45 with Graves' ophthalmopathy. The rearrangement uses TRBV3-1 and TRBJ2-7; possible D gene TRBD1, 6 bases. Sequenced input: blood. CDR3 in amino acids: CASSQEGNGFGQYEQYF. The CDR3 nucleotides are TGTGCCAGCAGCCAAGAGGGGAATGGGTTTGGACAGTACGAGCAGTACTTC.